The 4 T cell receptor beta chains below were found in one sample sequenced in a study of stem cell transplantation in POMP-related autoinflammatory disease. Clones were sequenced by immunoSEQ multiplex PCR, and TCRdb holds only the in-frame ones, with some missing. The sample has tens of thousands of clones, approximately 90% seen once; the top ten hold roughly 0.7%. The specimen comprised CD4+ T cells from PBMCs, sampled after stem cell transplantation. These receptors came from a human patient with POMP-related autoinflammation and immune dysregulation (PRAID). Some of the T cells might come from the graft donor.

V is TRBV7-9 and J is TRBJ1-2; D is perhaps TRBD1 (5 bases). The V and J ends lost 3 bases and 4 bases respectively, with 12 bases between them. This CDR3 contains 14 residues. CDR1 is SEHNR, CDR2 FQNEAQ, per germline (reference sequence). The CDR3 DNA reads TGTGCCAGCAGCTTTGACAGTCCGAGCTATGGCTACACCTTC. It is translated as CASSFDSPSYGYTF.

J is TRBJ1-6 and V is TRBV19, with D perhaps TRBD1 (5 bases). V dropped 4 bases and J dropped 0 bases, with 13 bases sitting between them. Germline CDR1 LNHDA, CDR2 SQIVND (reference sequence). This CDR3 has 17 residues. The CDR3 nucleotides are TGTGCCAGTAGTAGGAGGGGCTCCTACTCCTATAATTCACCCCTCCACTTT. Translating gives CASSRRGSYSYNSPLHF. The entire variable domain, with the rest obtained from reference TRBV19 and TRBJ1-6, is as follows: DGGITQSPKYLFRKEGQNVTLSCEQNLNHDAMYWYRQDPGQGLRLIYYSQIVNDFQKGDIAEGYSVSREKKESFPLTVTSAQKNPTAFYLCASSRRGSYSYNSPLHFGNGTRLTVT.

The chain is built from TRBV5-1 and TRBJ2-7; 8 bases line up with TRBD2. The germline V gene has CDR1 SGHRS and CDR2 YFSETQ. The CDR3 contains 14 residues. V shed 1 base and J 7 bases; nucleotides not matched to a gene: 7. The CDR3 protein is CASSLLSGGGEQYF. CDR3 nucleotide sequence: TGCGCCAGCAGCTTGCTTTCGGGAGGGGGAGAGCAGTACTTC.

V and J are TRBV7-9 and TRBJ1-3, with D possibly TRBD1 on 6 matching bases. CDR1 SEHNR and CDR2 FQNEAQ come from the germline V gene (reference sequence). Between the trimmed V and J ends, which lost 6 bases and 0 bases, there was a span of 15 bases. The CDR3 is 16 amino acids. Here the CDR3 DNA reads TGTGCCAGCAGGACCACGGACAGACTCTCTGGAAACACCATATATTTT. It is translated as CASRTTDRLSGNTIYF.